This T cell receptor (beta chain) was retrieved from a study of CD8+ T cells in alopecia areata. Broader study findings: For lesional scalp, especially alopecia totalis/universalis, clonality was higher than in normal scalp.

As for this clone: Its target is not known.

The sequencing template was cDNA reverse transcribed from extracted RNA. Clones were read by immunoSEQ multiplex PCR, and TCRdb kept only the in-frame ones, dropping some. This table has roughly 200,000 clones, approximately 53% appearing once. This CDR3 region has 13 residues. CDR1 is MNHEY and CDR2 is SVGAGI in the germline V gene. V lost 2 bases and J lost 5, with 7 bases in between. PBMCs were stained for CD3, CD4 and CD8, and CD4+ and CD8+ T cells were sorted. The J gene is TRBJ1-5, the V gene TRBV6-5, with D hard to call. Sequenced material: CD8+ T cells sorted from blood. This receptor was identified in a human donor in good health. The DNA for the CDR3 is TGTGCCAGCAGTTACAGGGCGGATCAGCCCCAGCATTTT. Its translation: CASSYRADQPQHF.